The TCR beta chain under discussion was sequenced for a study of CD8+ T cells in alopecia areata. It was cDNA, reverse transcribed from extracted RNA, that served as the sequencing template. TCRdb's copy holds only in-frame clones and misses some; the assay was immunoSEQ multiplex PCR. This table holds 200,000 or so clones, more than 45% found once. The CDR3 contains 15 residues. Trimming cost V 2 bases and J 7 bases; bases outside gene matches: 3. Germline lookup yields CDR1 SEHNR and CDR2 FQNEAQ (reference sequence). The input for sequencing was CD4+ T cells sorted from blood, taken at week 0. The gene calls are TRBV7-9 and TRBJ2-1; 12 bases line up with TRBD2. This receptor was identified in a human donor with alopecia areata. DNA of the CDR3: TGTGCCAGCAGCTTACTAGCGGGAGGGAGGAATGAGCAGTTCTTC. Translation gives CASSLLAGGRNEQFF.